This T cell receptor beta chain is drawn from a study of T cells in Graves' hyperthyroidism and ophthalmopathy. This clonotype has at least ten counts. CDR3 length: 15 amino acids. The trim removed 3 bases at V and 2 bases at J, leaving 6 bases unmatched. Germline lookup yields CDR1 ENHRY and CDR2 SYGVKD. RNA transcripts yielded amplified TCR beta CDR3 regions. The HTBI primer set was used in a first-round RT-PCR of the TCR CDR3. A single record per CDR3 protein comes from TCRdb applying MiXCR to the multiplex PCR reads. The sample consists of about half a million distinct CDR3 sequences, approximately 25% of them appearing once.

This TCR came from a woman younger than 45 with Graves' ophthalmopathy. The chain recombines TRBV10-3 with TRBJ2-7, with 8 bases identical to TRBD1. The specimen sequenced was blood. CDR3 nucleotides: TGTGCCATCAGTGAAGTAAGGACAGGGACCTACGAGCAGTACTTC. Translation gives CAISEVRTGTYEQYF.